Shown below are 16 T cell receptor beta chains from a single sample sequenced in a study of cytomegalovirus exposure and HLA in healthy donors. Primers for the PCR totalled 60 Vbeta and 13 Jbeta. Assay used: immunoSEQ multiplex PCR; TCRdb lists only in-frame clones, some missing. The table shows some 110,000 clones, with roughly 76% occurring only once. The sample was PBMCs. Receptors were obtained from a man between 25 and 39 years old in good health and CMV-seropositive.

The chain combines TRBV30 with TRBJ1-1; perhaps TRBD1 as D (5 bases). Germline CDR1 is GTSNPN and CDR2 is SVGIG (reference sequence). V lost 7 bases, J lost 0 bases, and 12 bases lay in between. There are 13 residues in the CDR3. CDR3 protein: CASLGLLNTEAFF. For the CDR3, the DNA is TGTGCCTCCCTGGGACTGCTGAACACTGAAGCTTTCTTT.

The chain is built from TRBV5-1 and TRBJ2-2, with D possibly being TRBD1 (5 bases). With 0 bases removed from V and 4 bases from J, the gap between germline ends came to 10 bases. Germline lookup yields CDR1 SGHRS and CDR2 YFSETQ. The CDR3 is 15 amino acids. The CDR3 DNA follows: TGCGCCAGCAGCTTGGTGGGGCCTGGCACCGGGGAGCTGTTTTTT. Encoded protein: CASSLVGPGTGELFF.

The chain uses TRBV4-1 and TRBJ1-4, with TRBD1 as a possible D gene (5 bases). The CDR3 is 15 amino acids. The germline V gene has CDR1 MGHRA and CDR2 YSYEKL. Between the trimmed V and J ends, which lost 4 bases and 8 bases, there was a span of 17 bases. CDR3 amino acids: CASSPPGEPQEKLFF. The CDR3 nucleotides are TGCGCCAGCAGCCCTCCGGGGGAGCCCCAAGAAAAACTGTTTTTT.

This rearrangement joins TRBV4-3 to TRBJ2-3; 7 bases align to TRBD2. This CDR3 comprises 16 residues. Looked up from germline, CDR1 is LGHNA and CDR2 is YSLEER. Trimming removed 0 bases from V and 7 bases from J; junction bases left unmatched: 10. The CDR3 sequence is CASSQEYGGFGNTQYF. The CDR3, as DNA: TGCGCCAGCAGCCAAGAATACGGGGGGTTTGGGAATACGCAGTATTTT.

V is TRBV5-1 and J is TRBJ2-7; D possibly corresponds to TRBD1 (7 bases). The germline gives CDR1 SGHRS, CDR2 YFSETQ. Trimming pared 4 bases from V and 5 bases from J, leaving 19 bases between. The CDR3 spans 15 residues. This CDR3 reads CASSRGGTVPNEQYF. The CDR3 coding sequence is TGCGCCAGCAGCCGGGGCGGGACAGTACCCAACGAGCAGTACTTC.

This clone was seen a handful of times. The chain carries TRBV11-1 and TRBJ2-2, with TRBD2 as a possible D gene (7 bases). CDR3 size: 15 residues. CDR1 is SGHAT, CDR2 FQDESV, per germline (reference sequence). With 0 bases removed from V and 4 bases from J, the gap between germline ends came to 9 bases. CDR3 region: CASSLAGGRTGELFF. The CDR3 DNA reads TGTGCCAGCAGCTTAGCCGGGGGGCGCACCGGGGAGCTGTTTTTT.

Here the CDR3 reads CASSSSGGAFTDTQYF. The DNA of the CDR3 is TGTGCCAGCAGCTCGAGCGGGGGGGCCTTCACAGATACGCAGTATTTT. The gene calls are TRBV7-2 and TRBJ2-3, with 10 positions matching TRBD2. Germline V lookup: CDR1 SGHTA, CDR2 FQGNSA. CDR3 length equals 16 residues. Unmatched junction bases numbered 6, after V lost 4 bases and J lost 2 bases.

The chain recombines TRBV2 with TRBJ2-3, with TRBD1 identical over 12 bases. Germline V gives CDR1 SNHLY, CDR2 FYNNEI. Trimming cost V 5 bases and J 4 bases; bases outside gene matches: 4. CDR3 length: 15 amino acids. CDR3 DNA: TGTGCCAGCAGTCGGGACAGGGGGCGGGCAGATACGCAGTATTTT. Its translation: CASSRDRGRADTQYF.

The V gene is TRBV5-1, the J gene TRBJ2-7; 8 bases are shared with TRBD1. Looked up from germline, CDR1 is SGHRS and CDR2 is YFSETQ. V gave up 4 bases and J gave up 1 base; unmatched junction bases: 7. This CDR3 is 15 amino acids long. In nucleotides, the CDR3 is TGCGCCAGCAGCCTTTCCGGGACAGGTTCCTACGAGCAGTACTTC. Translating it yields CASSLSGTGSYEQYF.

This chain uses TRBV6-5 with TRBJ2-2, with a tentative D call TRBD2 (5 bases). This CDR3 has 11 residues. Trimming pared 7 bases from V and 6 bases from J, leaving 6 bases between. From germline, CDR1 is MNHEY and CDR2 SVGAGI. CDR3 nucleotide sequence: TGTGCCAGCAAGGAGGCCGGGGAGCTGTTTTTT. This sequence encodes CASKEAGELFF.

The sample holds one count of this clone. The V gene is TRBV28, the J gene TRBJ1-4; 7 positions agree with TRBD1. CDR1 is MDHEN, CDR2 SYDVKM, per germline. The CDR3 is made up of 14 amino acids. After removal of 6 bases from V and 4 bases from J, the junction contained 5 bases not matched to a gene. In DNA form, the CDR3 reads TGTGCCAGCAGCCTAGGGGGCCTTAATGAAAAACTGTTTTTT. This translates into CASSLGGLNEKLFF.

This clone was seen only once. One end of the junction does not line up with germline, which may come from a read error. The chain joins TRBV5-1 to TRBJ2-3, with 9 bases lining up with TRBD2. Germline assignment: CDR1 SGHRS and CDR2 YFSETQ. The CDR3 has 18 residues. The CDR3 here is CASSSLGRERGGTDTQYF. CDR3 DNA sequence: TGTGCCAGCAGCTCCCTCGGGCGGGAGCGGGGGGGCACAGATACGCAGTATTTT.

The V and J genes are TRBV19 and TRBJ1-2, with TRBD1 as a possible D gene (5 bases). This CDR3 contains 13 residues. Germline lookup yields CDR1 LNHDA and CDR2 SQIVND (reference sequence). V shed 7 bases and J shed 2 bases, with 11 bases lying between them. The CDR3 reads CASTRQTNYGYTF. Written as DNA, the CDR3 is TGTGCCAGTACCCGACAGACGAACTATGGCTACACCTTC.

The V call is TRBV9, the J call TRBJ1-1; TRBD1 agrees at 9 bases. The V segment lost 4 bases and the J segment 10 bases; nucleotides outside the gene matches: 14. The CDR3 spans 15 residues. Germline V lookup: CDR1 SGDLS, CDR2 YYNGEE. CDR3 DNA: TGTGCCAGCAGCATAAAAGCCGGGACAGGGAGGCCAGCTTTCTTT. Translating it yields CASSIKAGTGRPAFF. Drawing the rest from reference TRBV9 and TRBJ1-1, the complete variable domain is DSGVTQTPKHLITATGQRVTLRCSPRSGDLSVYWYQQSLDQGLQFLIQYYNGEERAKGNILERFSAQQFPDLHSELNLSSLELGDSALYFCASSIKAGTGRPAFFGQGTRLTVV.

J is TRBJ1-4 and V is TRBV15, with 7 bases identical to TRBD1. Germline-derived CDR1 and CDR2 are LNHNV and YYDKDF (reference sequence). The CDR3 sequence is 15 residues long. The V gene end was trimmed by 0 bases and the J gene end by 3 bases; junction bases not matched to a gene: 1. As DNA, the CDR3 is TGTGCCACCAGCAGAGATCAGGGGGCTAATGAAAAACTGTTTTTT. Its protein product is CATSRDQGANEKLFF.

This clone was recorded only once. The CDR3 reads CASRPTSLDSYEQYF. In nucleotides, the CDR3 is TGTGCCAGCAGACCGACTAGCCTGGATAGTTACGAGCAGTACTTC. This chain joins TRBV5-6 and TRBJ2-7; 7 bases are shared with TRBD2. CDR3 length: 15 amino acids. V dropped 5 bases and J dropped 4; count of bases not matched to a gene: 12. Germline CDR1 and CDR2: SGHDT and YYEEEE.